This TCR beta chain appears in the sequencing data of a study of T cell responses to AZD1222 COVID-19 vaccine. With regard to this clone: What it binds is not known.

Study results and limitations: Regions left unmutated in variants are reportedly the target of nearly half of spike-specific TCRs.

This CDR3 is built from 16 residues. V shed 4 bases and J shed 2 bases, with 18 bases lying between them. Germline V lookup: CDR1 SGHRS, CDR2 YFSETQ. Using immunoSEQ multiplex PCR, the repertoire was profiled, and TCRdb retains in-frame clones only, with some absent. This repertoire shows 180,000 or so clones, 85% to 90% found once; its top ten account for 1.5% to 2%. This receptor was taken from an adult in good health. The chain has TRBV5-1 and TRBJ2-5; possibly TRBD1 for D (6 bases). The sequences come from peripheral blood, collected on day 0 of AZD1222 vaccination. The CDR3 loop reads CASSPLPQGSQETQYF. CDR3 DNA sequence: TGCGCCAGCAGCCCGTTACCCCAGGGGTCACAAGAGACCCAGTACTTC.